Here is one T cell receptor beta chain with its context. The Seattle site enrolled patients during active infection and followed them longitudinally. V dropped 1 base and J dropped 6 bases, with 10 bases sitting between them. The length of the CDR3 is 13 residues. Per the original methods: Amplifying reference gene primers gave estimates of nucleated cell counts. TCRdb's table, derived via immunoSEQ multiplex PCR, lists solely in-frame clones and lacks some. Clone size and the V and J calls come from that table; the DNA yielded D and trimming. Of about 180,000 clones in the sample, roughly four fifths are singletons; the top ten hold less than 10%. This sample stems from a study of blood T cell repertoires in COVID-19. Study-wide background: Sources were T cells, B-cell-depleted T cells, or PBMCs; the material itself was cDNA or gDNA.

This clonotype was sampled from a woman in her seventies with COVID-19, enrolled during active disease. The genes are TRBV12-3 or TRBV12-4 and TRBJ2-7; perhaps TRBD1 as D (5 bases). The sequencing input was peripheral blood. CDR3 residues: CASSLDQGSEQYF. The DNA for the CDR3 is TGTGCCAGCAGTTTAGATCAGGGATCCGAGCAGTACTTC.